The T cell receptor beta chain described here comes from a study of T-cell reconstitution after alpha-beta-depleted transplantation in children. Library preparation (for TCRbeta) was performed with unique molecular identifiers. Via MiXCR, TCRdb re-called the PCR reads, giving one row per CDR3 protein. The sample includes some 15,000 distinct CDR3 sequences, 5% to 5.5% seen only once; the top ten take over 6%. The study's findings and limits: Expanded graft clones numbering several hundred reportedly gave rise to alpha-beta T cells about two months after transplant.

The CDR3 loop spans 12 amino acids. This clonotype turned up a few times. Its target is not known. The germline gene is not matched at one end of the junction; a read error may be the cause. This specimen consisted of PBMCs, obtained before TCRalphabeta/CD19-depleted stem cell transplant. This TCR was sampled from a boy between 10 and 17 years old with acute lymphoblastic leukemia, due to receive a stem cell transplant. This chain uses TRBV23-1 with TRBJ2-7; D unclear. TRBV23-1 falls under the ORF class, with uncertain function. As DNA, the CDR3 is TGCGCCAGCACTCAAACAATCTACGAGCAGTACTTC. Protein: CASTQTIYEQYF.